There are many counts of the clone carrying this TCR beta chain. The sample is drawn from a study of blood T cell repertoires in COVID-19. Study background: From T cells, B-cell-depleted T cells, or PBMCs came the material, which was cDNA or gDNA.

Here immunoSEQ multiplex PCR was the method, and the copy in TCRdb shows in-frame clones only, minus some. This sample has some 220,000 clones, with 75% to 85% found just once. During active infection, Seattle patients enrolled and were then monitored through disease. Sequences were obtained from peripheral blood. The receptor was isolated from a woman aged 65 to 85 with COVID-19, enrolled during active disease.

Written as DNA, the CDR3 is TGTGCCAGCAGTGGGACAGGGAGTTCCTACGAGCAGTACTTC. This translates into CASSGTGSSYEQYF. V gene TRBV27 combines with J gene TRBJ2-7; 9 bases fit TRBD1. Trimming cost V 5 bases and J 1 base; bases outside gene matches: 3. In germline, CDR1 is MNHEY, CDR2 SMNVEV (reference sequence). This CDR3 has 14 residues.